Each of the 14 T cell receptor beta chains below was sequenced from the same sample in a study of cytomegalovirus exposure and HLA in healthy donors (dated by TCRdb to the late 2010s). Libraries were constructed by the immunoSEQ multiplex PCR assay. For the multiplex PCR, a mixture combining 60 forward primers for TCR Vbeta segments and 13 reverse primers for TCR Jbeta segments was used. The table comes from immuneACCESS by way of TCRdb, which keeps in-frame sequences with V and J called. Part of the clones is missing from these tables; in studies checked, under half for an unresolved V gene and the rest for unknown reasons. For this sample there are roughly 100,000 clones; about 76% appear just once. Around 5.8% of the sample goes to the ten largest clones. The sample comprised PBMCs. The receptors were gathered from a woman aged 45-65 years in good health and CMV-seropositive.

The gene calls are TRBV5-1 and TRBJ2-5; TRBD1 might be the D (5 bases). Trimming removed 2 bases from V and 3 bases from J, with 11 bases in between. Germline values: CDR1 SGHRS, CDR2 YFSETQ. This CDR3 has 14 amino acids. The CDR3 region is CASSLRGIEETQYF. CDR3 DNA: TGCGCCAGCAGCTTAAGGGGTATAGAAGAGACCCAGTACTTC. Full variable domain (remainder filled in from reference TRBV5-1 and TRBJ2-5): KAGVTQTPRYLIKTRGQQVTLSCSPISGHRSVSWYQQTPGQGLQFLFEYFSETQRNKGNFPGRFSGRQFSNSRSEMNVSTLELGDSALYLCASSLRGIEETQYFGPGTRLLVL.

This rearrangement joins TRBV28 to TRBJ1-5, with TRBD1 matching 8 bases. CDR1 is MDHEN and CDR2 is SYDVKM in the germline V gene. The CDR3 length is 14 residues. The trim removed 6 bases at V and 7 bases at J, leaving 8 bases unmatched. The DNA of the CDR3 is TGTGCCAGCAGATCCACAGGGGGAAGGCAGCCCCAGCATTTT. It yields the protein CASRSTGGRQPQHF. Combining the CDR3 with reference TRBV28 and TRBJ1-5 gives the whole variable domain DVKVTQSSRYLVKRTGEKVFLECVQDMDHENMFWYRQDPGLGLRLIYFSYDVKMKEKGDIPEGYSVSREKKERFSLILESASTNQTSMYLCASRSTGGRQPQHFGDGTRLSIL.

This clone was observed a single time. This chain joins TRBV11-2 and TRBJ2-1; D possibly corresponds to TRBD2 (6 bases). Deletions cut 6 bases from V and 3 bases from J, with 9 bases between. Looked up from germline, CDR1 is SGHAT and CDR2 is FQNNGV. The CDR3 extends over 13 amino acids. The CDR3 protein is CASSEGGYNEQFF. DNA for the CDR3: TGTGCCAGCAGTGAGGGAGGCTACAATGAGCAGTTCTTC.

The chain combines TRBV19 with TRBJ2-3, with a tentative D call TRBD2 (6 bases). CDR1 and CDR2 (germline): LNHDA, SQIVND (reference sequence). Between the trimmed V and J ends, which lost 6 bases and 7 bases, there was a span of 20 bases. The CDR3 is made up of 15 amino acids. The CDR3 DNA follows: TGTGCCAGTAGCGGGGGACCGTTAGAAGTGCATACGCAGTATTTT. Translating it yields CASSGGPLEVHTQYF.

This chain joins TRBV5-1 and TRBJ1-4; weak D call: TRBD1 (5 bases). Trimming pared 4 bases from V and 0 bases from J, leaving 10 bases between. CDR3 length: 15 amino acids. CDR1 is SGHRS and CDR2 is YFSETQ in the germline V gene. The CDR3 sequence: CASSNDSSTNEKLFF. DNA of the CDR3: TGCGCCAGCAGCAACGACAGCTCAACTAATGAAAAACTGTTTTTT.

The chain recombines TRBV7-9 with TRBJ2-5; D may be TRBD1 (6 bases). Trimming cost V 4 bases and J 2 bases, with 17 bases left between them. This CDR3 is built from 16 residues. CDR1 is SEHNR, CDR2 FQNEAQ, per germline (reference sequence). CDR3 residues: CASSSADRTYQETQYF. CDR3 nucleotide sequence: TGTGCCAGCAGCTCCGCGGACAGAACGTATCAAGAGACCCAGTACTTC.

This clone was observed a few times. The V call is TRBV28, the J call TRBJ1-5; maybe TRBD1 (6 bases). V lost 9 bases and J lost 4, with 10 bases in between. Germline V CDR1 and CDR2: MDHEN, SYDVKM. This CDR3 is built from 12 residues. The CDR3 here is CASLDRNQPQHF. CDR3 in DNA: TGTGCCAGTTTGGACAGAAATCAGCCCCAGCATTTT.

This chain connects TRBV5-4 to TRBJ2-3; 8 nucleotides match TRBD1. The CDR3 contains 14 residues. V was clipped by 5 bases and J by 1 base; unmatched bases: 3. The V gene's germline CDR1 is SGHNT and CDR2 YYREEE (reference sequence). The CDR3: CASSSDRGTDTQYF. The DNA of the CDR3 is TGTGCCAGCAGTTCGGACAGGGGCACAGATACGCAGTATTTT.

Points on this clone: The junction does not match germline at one end; this may be a read error. The chain has TRBV7-9 and TRBJ2-5, with 7 positions matching TRBD1. The length of the CDR3 is 16 residues. The V gene's germline CDR1 is SEHNR and CDR2 FQNEAQ (reference sequence). CDR3 region: CSSRLTGSSPQETQYF. In DNA, the CDR3 is TGTTCCAGCCGTCTGACAGGGTCGTCTCCGCAAGAGACCCAGTACTTC.

The chain uses TRBV27 and TRBJ2-3; tentative D call: TRBD1 (6 bases). CDR1 and CDR2 from the germline V gene are MNHEY and SMNVEV (reference sequence). V lost 5 bases and J 2 bases, leaving 17 bases between the germline ends. The CDR3 contains 16 residues. The CDR3 region is CASSGTGTYFTDTQYF. The CDR3 nucleotides read TGTGCCAGCAGTGGGACCGGGACATATTTCACAGATACGCAGTATTTT.

J is TRBJ2-5 and V is TRBV7-2, with D tentatively TRBD1 (6 bases). The DNA matches TRBJ2-7 better at its end, which makes the J call doubtful. The CDR3 length is 14 residues. Germline values: CDR1 SGHTA, CDR2 FQGNSA. CDR3 amino acids: CASSRDNSAYEQYF. The CDR3 DNA follows: TGTGCCAGCAGTCGGGACAACTCAGCCTACGAGCAGTACTTC.

The chain uses TRBV18 and TRBJ2-7, with 8 positions matching TRBD2. The germline V gene encodes CDR1 KGHSH and CDR2 LQKENI. The CDR3 spans 15 residues. The trim removed 1 base at V and 1 base at J, leaving 3 bases unmatched. The CDR3 here is CASSPRGGTSYEQYF. The CDR3 nucleotides read TGTGCCAGCTCACCACGCGGGGGGACTTCCTACGAGCAGTACTTC.

This clone was detected only once. The chain carries TRBV6-1 and TRBJ2-2; D perhaps matches TRBD1 (6 bases). Germline V gives CDR1 MNHNS, CDR2 SASEGT. Deletions cut 3 bases from V and 1 base from J, with 9 bases between. The CDR3 extends over 15 amino acids. CDR3 protein: CASSEGRGNTGELFF. Written as DNA, the CDR3 is TGTGCCAGCAGTGAGGGCAGGGGGAACACCGGGGAGCTGTTTTTT.

The chain employs TRBV10-3 and TRBJ2-1, with TRBD1 identical over 9 bases. The CDR3 has 15 amino acids. The germline CDR1 and CDR2 sequences are ENHRY and SYGVKD. Germline trimming cut 10 bases from V and 7 bases from J; bases unmatched to any gene: 14. CDR3 sequence: CASSPGTGFVNEQFF. The CDR3 region has the DNA TGTGCCAGCTCCCCTGGGACAGGGTTTGTAAATGAGCAGTTCTTC.